This T cell receptor beta chain was identified during a study of CD8+ T cells in alopecia areata. Trimming took 6 bases from V and 0 from J, leaving 16 bases between them. In germline, CDR1 is SGHDT, CDR2 YYEEEE. The CDR3 runs 15 residues. It was cDNA, reverse transcribed from extracted RNA, that served as the sequencing template. Data came from immunoSEQ multiplex PCR; TCRdb stores just in-frame clones and leaves some out. This sample carries about 110,000 clones, 55% to 60% of them seen once, and the ten largest clones take 20% to 25%. The sequencing sample was made of NKG2D-low CD8+ T cells sorted from blood. The clonotype was recovered from a human donor with alopecia areata. The chain recombines TRBV5-6 with TRBJ2-7; no firm D call. The CDR3 DNA follows: TGTGCCAGCACCTCTCCGGGTTCCCTCTCCTACGAGCAGTACTTC. Protein: CASTSPGSLSYEQYF.